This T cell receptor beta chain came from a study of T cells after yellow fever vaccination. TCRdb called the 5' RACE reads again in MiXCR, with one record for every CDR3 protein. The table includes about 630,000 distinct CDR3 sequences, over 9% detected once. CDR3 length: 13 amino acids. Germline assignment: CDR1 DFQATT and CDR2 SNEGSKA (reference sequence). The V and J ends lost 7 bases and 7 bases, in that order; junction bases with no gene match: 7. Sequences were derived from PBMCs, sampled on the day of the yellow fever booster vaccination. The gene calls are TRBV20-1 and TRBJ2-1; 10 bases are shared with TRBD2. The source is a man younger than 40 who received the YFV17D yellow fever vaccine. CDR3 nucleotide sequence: TGCAGTGTCCTAGCGGGAGTCCATAATGAGCAGTTCTTC. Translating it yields CSVLAGVHNEQFF.